This paragraph covers one T cell receptor beta chain sequence. Its specificity is not known. The sample originates from a study of T cell responses to AZD1222 COVID-19 vaccine. Across the whole study: Some second doses came at about 4 weeks and others at about 12 weeks; these were pooled.

The data were produced by immunoSEQ multiplex PCR, yet TCRdb's version contains in-frame clones alone and is incomplete. Of 150,000 to 200,000 clones in the sample, 75% to 90% are singletons; the top ten hold less than 3%. Study conclusions and caveats: Of the AZD1222 recipients, only 5 to 7 were seropositive at baseline. Mapped onto spike, vaccine-associated CD4 TCRs spanned it and were dominant at 160-218 and 743-854. Clonal diversity was possibly underestimated; the donors were predominantly white British and more often female.

Germline-derived CDR1 and CDR2 are MNHNS and SASEGT. CDR3 length: 15 residues. Trimming shortened V by 3 bases and J by 2 bases, and 11 bases separated the two germline ends. This clonotype originated in an adult in good health. The source material was peripheral blood, sampled on day 0 of AZD1222 vaccination. The rearrangement joins TRBV6-1 to TRBJ1-3, with a weak D call TRBD1 (6 bases). The CDR3, as DNA: TGTGCCAGCAGTGAGGACAGCCGAACTGGAAACACCATATATTTT. Amino acid sequence: CASSEDSRTGNTIYF.